This T cell receptor (beta chain) was recorded in a study of blood T cells in healthy people across ages. There are 12 residues in the CDR3. Germline CDR1 reads SQVTM; CDR2 reads ANQGSEA. A note on this clonotype: The junction differs from germline at one of its ends, possibly a read error.

Through a sample-barcoded 5' primer and a J-beta primer mix, a second PCR was run for about 6 to 12 cycles. TCRdb reprocessed the 5' RACE reads with MiXCR, giving one entry per CDR3 protein. The profile covers approximately 2,000,000 distinct CDR3 sequences, with around 40% appearing a single time and around 23% taken by the ten largest. The sequencing sample was made of blood. The receptor comes from a human donor in good health. The rearrangement uses TRBV29-1 and TRBJ1-2; the match to TRBD1 covers 8 bases. The CDR3 is CSIDKTGVGYTF. The CDR3 DNA reads TGCAGCATTGATAAGACAGGGGTCGGCTACACCTTC.